These T cell receptor beta chains were read from a single sample in a study of T-cell reconstitution after alpha-beta-depleted transplantation in children. TCRdb redid the calling of the PCR reads with MiXCR, one entry per CDR3 protein. The sample lists 700,000 or so distinct CDR3 sequences; roughly 14% were seen once. The sequencing used PBMCs, collected before TCRalphabeta/CD19-depleted stem cell transplant. The receptors stem from a girl aged 2 to 9 with congenital amegakaryocytic thrombocytopenia, due to receive a stem cell transplant. Each CDR3 is given with its conserved first and last residue. The order of the fields is V gene, clone size, J gene, D gene, CDR3 DNA, CDR3 protein. D genes are given only for firm matches. Clone size appears in some rows only: once, few, many, or a class for an expanded clone.

v_gene: TRBV20-1; abundance: many; j_gene: TRBJ1-1; d_gene: NA; CDR3nt: TGCAGTGCGCTTATAGGGGTCCGAGCTTTCTTT; CDR3aa: CSALIGVRAFF
v_gene: TRBV7-9; abundance: many; j_gene: TRBJ2-7; d_gene: NA; CDR3nt: TGTGCCAGCAGCTTAGGACAGAGCGAGCAGTACTTC; CDR3aa: CASSLGQSEQYF
v_gene: TRBV24-1; abundance: NA; j_gene: TRBJ2-5; d_gene: NA; CDR3nt: TGTGCCACCAGTGATTTGTCCCAGGGAAGTCTTGAGACCCAGTACTTC; CDR3aa: CATSDLSQGSLETQYF
v_gene: TRBV6-5; abundance: many; j_gene: TRBJ2-7; d_gene: NA; CDR3nt: TGTGCCAGCAGTTACCGGGCTATCCCTCTCTACGAGCAGTACTTC; CDR3aa: CASSYRAIPLYEQYF
v_gene: TRBV20-1; abundance: NA; j_gene: TRBJ2-7; d_gene: NA; CDR3nt: TGCTGTGCTGGGGACCCATTTGGCGGGAAAAGTTACGAGCAGTACTTC; CDR3aa: CCAGDPFGGKSYEQYF
v_gene: TRBV7-2; abundance: few; j_gene: TRBJ2-7; d_gene: NA; CDR3nt: TGTGCCAGCAGCTTTTTTCGTGTCTACGAGCAGTACTTC; CDR3aa: CASSFFRVYEQYF
v_gene: TRBV5-1; abundance: many; j_gene: TRBJ2-7; d_gene: NA; CDR3nt: TGCGCCAGCAGCTTGGTACAGGCCAACTCCTACGAGCAGTACTTC; CDR3aa: CASSLVQANSYEQYF
v_gene: TRBV11-2; abundance: many; j_gene: TRBJ2-7; d_gene: NA; CDR3nt: TGTGCCAGCACCGAGACTAACAGGAAGGGAAATCCCTACGAGCAGTACTTC; CDR3aa: CASTETNRKGNPYEQYF
v_gene: TRBV4-2; abundance: NA; j_gene: TRBJ2-1; d_gene: NA; CDR3nt: TGTGCCAGCAGCCAAAGTGAAGTTTATGAGCAGTTCTTC; CDR3aa: CASSQSEVYEQFF
v_gene: TRBV20-1; abundance: many; j_gene: TRBJ1-2; d_gene: NA; CDR3nt: TGCAGTGCTATTCCTCCGGGACGCTATGGCTACACCTTC; CDR3aa: CSAIPPGRYGYTF
v_gene: TRBV6-4; abundance: NA; j_gene: TRBJ2-1; d_gene: NA; CDR3nt: TGTGCCAGCAGTGATCGGAGGGATTCCTACAATGAGCAGTTCTTC; CDR3aa: CASSDRRDSYNEQFF
v_gene: TRBV5-1; abundance: once; j_gene: TRBJ2-1; d_gene: TRBD2; CDR3nt: TGCGCCAGCGGTTCGCCCCGGACTAGCGGGAGGGGCTCCTACAATGAGCAGTTCTTC; CDR3aa: CASGSPRTSGRGSYNEQFF
v_gene: TRBV20-1; abundance: many; j_gene: TRBJ2-3; d_gene: TRBD2; CDR3nt: TGCAGTGCTACCCCCGTAGGTAGCGGGAGGGATACGCAGTATTTT; CDR3aa: CSATPVGSGRDTQYF
v_gene: TRBV20-1; abundance: many; j_gene: TRBJ2-1; d_gene: NA; CDR3nt: TGCAGTGCAGCCTGGTCGACCCACACGAATGAGCAGTTCTTC; CDR3aa: CSAAWSTHTNEQFF
v_gene: TRBV10-2; abundance: NA; j_gene: TRBJ2-7; d_gene: NA; CDR3nt: TGCGCCAGCAGTGAGAGGGAGCAATCCCTGCGGTACTTC; CDR3aa: CASSEREQSLRYF
v_gene: TRBV20-1; abundance: many; j_gene: TRBJ2-5; d_gene: NA; CDR3nt: TGCAGTGCTAGAGATCTGGCAGATCAAGAGACCCAGTACTTC; CDR3aa: CSARDLADQETQYF
v_gene: TRBV20-1; abundance: many; j_gene: TRBJ2-7; d_gene: TRBD2; CDR3nt: TGCAGTGCTAGAGATACTAGGACTAGCGGGAGCTACGAGCAGTACTTC; CDR3aa: CSARDTRTSGSYEQYF
v_gene: TRBV25-1; abundance: NA; j_gene: TRBJ1-2; d_gene: TRBD1; CDR3nt: TGTGCCAGCAGTGAATTCGGGACAGGGGATTTGGTTGGCTACACCTTC; CDR3aa: CASSEFGTGDLVGYTF
v_gene: TRBV6-5; abundance: few; j_gene: TRBJ2-7; d_gene: TRBD1; CDR3nt: TGTGCCAGCAGGGGGACAGTTCACGAGCAGTACTTC; CDR3aa: CASRGTVHEQYF
v_gene: TRBV20-1; abundance: NA; j_gene: TRBJ2-1; d_gene: NA; CDR3nt: TGCAGTGCCCGCCCCCCGGCCTCCTACAATGAGCAGTTCTTC; CDR3aa: CSARPPASYNEQFF
v_gene: TRBV20-1; abundance: many; j_gene: TRBJ1-1; d_gene: TRBD1; CDR3nt: TGCAGTGCCCCGGGGCAGGGGGGATTCACTGAAGCTTTCTTT; CDR3aa: CSAPGQGGFTEAFF
v_gene: TRBV7-3; abundance: few; j_gene: TRBJ1-1; d_gene: TRBD1; CDR3nt: TGTGCCAGCAGCCCTACCACTGGACAGGGCTCTGAAGCTTTCTTT; CDR3aa: CASSPTTGQGSEAFF
v_gene: TRBV27; abundance: NA; j_gene: TRBJ2-3; d_gene: NA; CDR3nt: TGTGCCAGCAGTTTAATTAGTTCGGTTGGAGATACGCAGTATTTT; CDR3aa: CASSLISSVGDTQYF
v_gene: TRBV9; abundance: many; j_gene: TRBJ2-5; d_gene: NA; CDR3nt: TGTGCCAGCAGCGTGGGGAATCAAGAGACCCAGTACTTC; CDR3aa: CASSVGNQETQYF
v_gene: TRBV7-9; abundance: NA; j_gene: TRBJ1-1; d_gene: NA; CDR3nt: TGTGCCAGCAGCCTTTACTCGGTGGACACTGAAGCTTTCTTT; CDR3aa: CASSLYSVDTEAFF
v_gene: TRBV5-1; abundance: many; j_gene: TRBJ1-1; d_gene: TRBD1; CDR3nt: TGCGCCAGCAGCCCCAACCCGGGACAGGAGGCGAACACTGAAGCTTTCTTT; CDR3aa: CASSPNPGQEANTEAFF
v_gene: TRBV29-1; abundance: many; j_gene: TRBJ2-1; d_gene: TRBD2; CDR3nt: TGCAGCGTTGAAGGGCTAGCGGGAGACAATGAGCAGTTCTTC; CDR3aa: CSVEGLAGDNEQFF
v_gene: TRBV4-3; abundance: NA; j_gene: TRBJ2-7; d_gene: TRBD2; CDR3nt: TGCGCCAGCAGCCAAGATCGGTCTAGCGGCTCCTACGAGCAGTACTTC; CDR3aa: CASSQDRSSGSYEQYF
v_gene: TRBV6-1; abundance: NA; j_gene: TRBJ2-5; d_gene: TRBD1; CDR3nt: TGTGCCAGCCTGGACAGGGGAATTTTAGAGACCCAGTACTTC; CDR3aa: CASLDRGILETQYF
v_gene: TRBV20-1; abundance: many; j_gene: TRBJ2-7; d_gene: NA; CDR3nt: TGCAGTGCTAGAGAAGAGAATGCGGTAGACCCCTACGAGCAGTACTTC; CDR3aa: CSAREENAVDPYEQYF
v_gene: TRBV5-1; abundance: NA; j_gene: TRBJ2-2; d_gene: TRBD1; CDR3nt: TGCGCCAGCAGCTTGGTTTGGACAGGGGGCAAAGAAGGGACCGGGGAGCTGTTTTTT; CDR3aa: CASSLVWTGGKEGTGELFF
v_gene: TRBV4-1; abundance: few; j_gene: TRBJ2-1; d_gene: TRBD2; CDR3nt: TGCGCCAGCAGCGACGGGACTAGCGGGAGGTCCTACAATGAGCAGTTCTTC; CDR3aa: CASSDGTSGRSYNEQFF
v_gene: TRBV3-1; abundance: NA; j_gene: TRBJ2-7; d_gene: TRBD2; CDR3nt: TGTGCCAGCAGCCCGCGATGGACTAGCGGGAGCTCCTACGAGCAGTACTTC; CDR3aa: CASSPRWTSGSSYEQYF
v_gene: TRBV7-9; abundance: many; j_gene: TRBJ2-7; d_gene: NA; CDR3nt: TGCGCCAGCAGCTCCCGGGCCTCCTACGAGCAGTACTTC; CDR3aa: CASSSRASYEQYF
v_gene: TRBV7-9; abundance: many; j_gene: TRBJ1-3; d_gene: NA; CDR3nt: TGTGCCAGCAGCTTAGGGCCTGCAGGAGCTGGAAACACCATATATTTT; CDR3aa: CASSLGPAGAGNTIYF
v_gene: TRBV12-3/TRBV12-4; abundance: many; j_gene: TRBJ2-6; d_gene: NA; CDR3nt: TGTGCCAGCAGTTTAATTGGGGCCAACGTCCTGACTTTC; CDR3aa: CASSLIGANVLTF
v_gene: TRBV3-1; abundance: few; j_gene: TRBJ2-7; d_gene: TRBD2; CDR3nt: TGTGCCAGCAGCCAAGTTCGGACTAGCGGGAGCTACGAGCAGTACTTC; CDR3aa: CASSQVRTSGSYEQYF
v_gene: TRBV11-2; abundance: few; j_gene: TRBJ2-5; d_gene: NA; CDR3nt: TGTGCCAGCAGCTTAGTAGGGGGGAAGGAGACCCAGTACTTC; CDR3aa: CASSLVGGKETQYF
v_gene: TRBV14; abundance: few; j_gene: TRBJ2-7; d_gene: NA; CDR3nt: TGTGCCAGCAGCCAAGATTTGAGCGGCGAGCAGTACTTC; CDR3aa: CASSQDLSGEQYF
v_gene: TRBV5-1; abundance: few; j_gene: TRBJ2-5; d_gene: TRBD1; CDR3nt: TGCGCCACGAGGACAGGGGGACGAAAGACCCAGTACTTC; CDR3aa: CATRTGGRKTQYF
v_gene: TRBV6-5; abundance: many; j_gene: TRBJ2-3; d_gene: NA; CDR3nt: TGTGCCAGCAGTTCGGTGCAGCCGGGAATAGATACGCAGTATTTT; CDR3aa: CASSSVQPGIDTQYF
v_gene: TRBV5-1; abundance: NA; j_gene: TRBJ2-3; d_gene: NA; CDR3nt: TGCGCCAGCAGCTTGGTGGGAAGTGACTTCTACACAGATACGCAGTATTTT; CDR3aa: CASSLVGSDFYTDTQYF
v_gene: TRBV12-3/TRBV12-4; abundance: many; j_gene: TRBJ2-7; d_gene: NA; CDR3nt: TGTGCCAGCAGATCCCCGTGGAGCGGACCCTACGAGCAGTACTTC; CDR3aa: CASRSPWSGPYEQYF
v_gene: TRBV7-9; abundance: many; j_gene: TRBJ2-1; d_gene: TRBD1; CDR3nt: TGTGCCAGCAGCTTTGATACAGGGGGCGATGAGCAGTTCTTC; CDR3aa: CASSFDTGGDEQFF
v_gene: TRBV3-1; abundance: NA; j_gene: TRBJ2-4; d_gene: NA; CDR3nt: TGTGCCAGCAGCCAAGTTGGGGGGCGCCCGCTGACCAAAAACATTCAGTACTTC; CDR3aa: CASSQVGGRPLTKNIQYF
v_gene: TRBV20-1; abundance: many; j_gene: TRBJ2-2; d_gene: NA; CDR3nt: TGCAGTGCTAGAGGCTACACCGGGGAGCTGTTTTTT; CDR3aa: CSARGYTGELFF
v_gene: TRBV11-3; abundance: NA; j_gene: TRBJ2-3; d_gene: NA; CDR3nt: TGTGCCAGCAGCTTAGATTCCGACACAGATACGCAGTATTTT; CDR3aa: CASSLDSDTDTQYF